These 16 T cell receptor beta chains originate from one sample sequenced in a study of cytomegalovirus exposure and HLA in healthy donors. 13 Jbeta primers and 60 Vbeta primers were used for the PCR. TCRdb's table, derived via immunoSEQ multiplex PCR, lists solely in-frame clones and lacks some. The sample has fewer than 95,000 clones, and its top ten clones hold roughly 4.7%. Sequencing was carried out using PBMCs. These receptors were collected from a middle-aged woman in good health and CMV-seropositive.

The chain combines TRBV18 with TRBJ2-2; D is possibly TRBD2 (6 bases). The CDR3 is 16 residues long. With 0 bases removed from V and 4 bases from J, the gap between germline ends came to 12 bases. CDR1 is KGHSH, CDR2 LQKENI, per germline. The CDR3 here is CASSPPFQGGTGELFF. In DNA form, the CDR3 reads TGTGCCAGCTCACCACCTTTCCAGGGAGGCACCGGGGAGCTGTTTTTT.

The chain is built from TRBV27 and TRBJ2-3, with D unresolved. This CDR3 comprises 13 residues. Per germline, CDR1 MNHEY and CDR2 SMNVEV (reference sequence). The V gene lost 3 bases and the J gene lost 4 bases, with 8 bases spanning the gap. The CDR3 coding sequence is TGTGCCAGCAGTTTTTTTGGCTCAGATACGCAGTATTTT. Its protein product is CASSFFGSDTQYF.

The chain has TRBV5-6 and TRBJ2-7; perhaps TRBD1 as D (6 bases). Germline CDR1 is SGHDT and CDR2 is YYEEEE. The CDR3 covers 16 residues. The V and J ends lost 2 bases and 0 bases respectively, with 15 bases between them. The CDR3 region is CASSLFGQSPSYEQYF. The CDR3 nucleotides are TGTGCCAGCAGCTTATTCGGACAGTCCCCCTCCTACGAGCAGTACTTC.

The chain links TRBV5-3 to TRBJ2-3; the D gene is possibly TRBD1 (6 bases). TRBV5-3 carries the ORF label, with uncertain function. V gave up 0 bases and J gave up 6 bases, with 20 bases separating them. CDR3 length equals 17 residues. As DNA, the CDR3 is TGTGCCAGAAGCTTGGCTTTCAGGGGTGGTGATCCCGATACGCAGTATTTT. As protein: CARSLAFRGGDPDTQYF.

The chain uses TRBV28 and TRBJ2-4, with 10 positions matching TRBD2. With 7 bases clipped from V and 0 bases from J, the junction kept 3 bases outside the gene matches. Germline CDR1 is MDHEN and CDR2 is SYDVKM. The CDR3 totals 15 residues. The CDR3 DNA reads as TGTGCCAGCAAAGGGACTAGCGTAGCCAAAAACATTCAGTACTTC. It translates to CASKGTSVAKNIQYF.

The chain links TRBV29-1 to TRBJ1-2; weak D call: TRBD1 (5 bases). From germline, CDR1 is SQVTM and CDR2 ANQGSEA. V lost 0 bases and J 0 bases, leaving 11 bases between the germline ends. The CDR3 runs 15 residues. CDR3: CSVEDTDSPNYGYTF. CDR3 in DNA: TGCAGCGTTGAAGATACTGACAGCCCTAACTATGGCTACACCTTC.

This chain joins TRBV5-1 and TRBJ1-3, with D hard to call. The CDR3 totals 14 residues. The V gene's germline CDR1 is SGHRS and CDR2 YFSETQ. V was shortened by 4 bases and J by 8 bases, with 16 bases between the two germline ends. The CDR3 sequence is CASSTGEGTDTIYF. The CDR3, as DNA: TGCGCCAGCAGCACCGGGGAGGGTACGGACACCATATATTTT.

The rearrangement uses TRBV7-6 and TRBJ1-2, with D possibly TRBD1 on 5 matching bases. This CDR3 comprises 15 residues. Germline assignment: CDR1 SGHVS and CDR2 FNYEAQ. V lost 1 base to trimming and J lost 7 bases, with 16 bases between them. CDR3: CASSLGRGGDGGYTF. CDR3 nucleotide sequence: TGTGCCAGCAGCTTAGGGCGGGGGGGAGATGGTGGCTACACCTTC. The whole variable domain, filled in from reference TRBV7-6 and TRBJ1-2, reads GAGVSQSPRYKVTKRGQDVALRCDPISGHVSLYWYRQALGQGPEFLTYFNYEAQQDKSGLPNDRFSAERPEGSISTLTIQRTEQRDSAMYRCASSLGRGGDGGYTFGSGTRLTVV.

V and J are TRBV6-1 and TRBJ2-7; TRBD1 matches at 9 bases. Germline V gene lookup returns CDR1 MNHNS and CDR2 SASEGT. The V and J ends lost 4 bases and 3 bases, in that order; junction bases with no gene match: 7. The CDR3 is 15 residues long. The CDR3 loop is CASSAQGAAHYEQYF. Written as DNA, the CDR3 is TGTGCCAGCAGTGCACAGGGGGCGGCTCACTACGAGCAGTACTTC.

The chain has TRBV28 and TRBJ2-5; 8 nucleotides line up with TRBD2. With the DNA end fitting TRBJ2-7 better, the J assignment may be wrong. The CDR3 has 14 amino acids. Germline CDR1 and CDR2: MDHEN and SYDVKM. The CDR3 DNA follows: TGTGCCAGCAGTCCTACGGGGGGGACCTACGAGCAGTACTTC. It encodes CASSPTGGTYEQYF.

This sequence joins TRBV28 and TRBJ2-4, with 8 bases aligning to TRBD1. In germline, CDR1 is MDHEN, CDR2 SYDVKM. This CDR3 region has 17 residues. Unmatched junction bases numbered 11, after V lost 1 base and J lost 6 bases. Here the CDR3 DNA reads TGTGCCAGCAGTTTATTCGGCTCAGGGGGCGAGTTAAACATTCAGTACTTC. Amino acids: CASSLFGSGGELNIQYF.

The genes are TRBV4-1 and TRBJ2-7; D is possibly TRBD2 (6 bases). The CDR3 loop spans 12 amino acids. CDR1 MGHRA and CDR2 YSYEKL come from the germline V gene. Trimming stripped 4 bases from V and 4 bases from J, with 8 bases between. The CDR3 here is CASSPGGYEQYF. For the CDR3, the DNA is TGCGCCAGCAGCCCAGGAGGGTACGAGCAGTACTTC.

This sequence joins TRBV19 and TRBJ1-1; the D gene is possibly TRBD1 (6 bases). The CDR3 has 15 amino acids. Germline V gives CDR1 LNHDA, CDR2 SQIVND (reference sequence). V gave up 3 bases and J gave up 2 bases, with 13 bases separating them. The CDR3 reads CASSIWGGENTEAFF. As DNA, the CDR3 is TGTGCCAGTAGTATTTGGGGGGGCGAAAACACTGAAGCTTTCTTT.

The rearrangement uses TRBV7-3 and TRBJ2-5; 9 bases fit TRBD2. The J call may be faulty, since TRBJ2-7 better matches the DNA end. The CDR3 runs 14 residues. Germline CDR1 reads SGHTA; CDR2 reads FQGTGA. The chain's CDR3 is CASSLAGGPSEQYF. The DNA for the CDR3 is TGTGCCAGCAGCTTAGCGGGAGGGCCCAGCGAGCAGTACTTC.

The rearrangement links TRBV14 to TRBJ2-7; 7 positions match TRBD1. CDR3 length: 17 amino acids. Germline trimming cut 0 bases from V and 3 bases from J; bases unmatched to any gene: 11. Germline V lookup: CDR1 SGHDN, CDR2 FVKESK. This CDR3 reads CASSQDRRRGFLYEQYF. CDR3 nucleotide sequence: TGTGCCAGCAGCCAAGATCGCCGCAGGGGGTTCCTCTACGAGCAGTACTTC.

As DNA, the CDR3 is TGTGCCAGCAGCTTAGAAGAGCCCTTCTACGAGCAGTACTTC. It is translated as CASSLEEPFYEQYF. This chain uses TRBV11-3 with TRBJ2-7; no clear D. From germline, CDR1 is SGHNT and CDR2 YENEEA. V lost 0 bases to trimming and J lost 3 bases, with 9 bases between them. The CDR3 totals 14 residues.